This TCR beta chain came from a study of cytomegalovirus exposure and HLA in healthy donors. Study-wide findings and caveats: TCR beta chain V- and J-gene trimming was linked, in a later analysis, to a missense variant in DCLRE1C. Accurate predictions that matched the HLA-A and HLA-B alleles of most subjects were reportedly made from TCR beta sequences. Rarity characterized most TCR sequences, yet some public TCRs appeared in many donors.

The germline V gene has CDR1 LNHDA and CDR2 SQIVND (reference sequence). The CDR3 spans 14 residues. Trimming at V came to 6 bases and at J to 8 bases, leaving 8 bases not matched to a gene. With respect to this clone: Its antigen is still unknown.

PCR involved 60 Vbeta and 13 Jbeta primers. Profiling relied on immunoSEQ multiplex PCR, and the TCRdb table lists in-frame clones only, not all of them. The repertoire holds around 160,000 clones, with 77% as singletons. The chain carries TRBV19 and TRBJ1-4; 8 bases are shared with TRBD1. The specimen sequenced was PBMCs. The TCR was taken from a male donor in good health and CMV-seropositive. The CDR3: CASRRGQVGEKLFF. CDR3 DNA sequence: TGTGCCAGTAGACGGGGACAGGTCGGGGAAAAACTGTTTTTT.